The rows below give T cell receptor beta chains drawn from one sample of a study of cytomegalovirus exposure and HLA in healthy donors. Using immunoSEQ multiplex PCR, the repertoire was profiled, and TCRdb retains in-frame clones only, with some absent. This sample carries approximately 150,000 clones, 84% of them seen once, and the ten largest clones take 4.5% to 5.5%. Material for sequencing was PBMCs. The receptor set was obtained from a girl aged 5-17 years in good health and CMV-seropositive. Each CDR3 is given with its conserved first and last residue. A D gene is named only where the DNA matches it firmly.

TRBV10-3,TRBD2,TRBJ2-1,CAIKRLAGGPNEQFF,TGTGCCATCAAGCGACTAGCGGGGGGGCCGAATGAGCAGTTCTTC
TRBV7-9,NA,TRBJ1-2,CASSRPGTPTNYGYTF,TGTGCCAGCAGCCGACCCGGGACACCGACTAACTATGGCTACACCTTC
TRBV27,NA,TRBJ1-5,CASSPRGSYSNQPQHF,TGTGCCAGCAGCCCCCGGGGGTCCTATAGCAATCAGCCCCAGCATTTT
TRBV5-1,NA,TRBJ2-2,CASSLSGAKTGELFF,TGCGCCAGCAGCTTGTCAGGGGCCAAAACCGGGGAGCTGTTTTTT
TRBV6-6,NA,TRBJ1-5,CASSYGPDQPQHF,TGTGCCAGCAGTTATGGGCCAGATCAGCCCCAGCATTTT
TRBV11-2,TRBD1,TRBJ1-2,CASSQLRQGWDYGYTF,TGTGCCAGCAGCCAACTACGACAGGGATGGGACTATGGCTACACCTTC
TRBV6-5,NA,TRBJ1-1,CASSTIPGTTEAFF,TGTGCCAGCAGTACCATTCCAGGGACTACTGAAGCTTTCTTT
TRBV7-6,NA,TRBJ1-1,CASSRRSNTEAFF,TGTGCCAGCAGCCGGAGGTCGAACACTGAAGCTTTCTTT
TRBV7-7,TRBD2,TRBJ2-1,CASSLVPAGDYNEQFF,TGTGCTAGCAGCTTAGTCCCAGCGGGGGACTACAATGAGCAGTTCTTC
TRBV10-3,NA,TRBJ1-6,CAISQSTVLSSPLHF,TGTGCCATCAGTCAATCGACAGTACTCTCATCACCCCTCCACTTT
TRBV19,TRBD1,TRBJ1-5,CASNDRGGQPQHF,TGTGCCAGCAATGACAGGGGAGGACAGCCCCAGCATTTT
TRBV25-1,TRBD1,TRBJ2-7,CASSPGTGSYEQYF,TGTGCCAGCAGTCCGGGGACAGGGAGCTACGAGCAGTACTTC
TRBV18,NA,TRBJ1-4,CASSPDWASNEKLFF,TGTGCCAGCTCTCCAGATTGGGCATCTAATGAAAAACTGTTTTTT
TRBV29-1,NA,TRBJ1-4,CSVRSANEKLFF,TGCAGCGTCAGGTCGGCTAATGAAAAACTGTTTTTT
TRBV18,TRBD1,TRBJ1-1,CASSSGQGPPEAFF,TGTGCCAGCTCATCCGGACAGGGTCCCCCTGAAGCTTTCTTT
TRBV4-1,NA,TRBJ2-1,CASSPQDLRPYNEQFF,TGCGCCAGCAGCCCCCAGGATCTCAGGCCCTACAATGAGCAGTTCTTC
TRBV19,NA,TRBJ1-2,CASSLTANYGYTF,TGTGCCAGTAGTTTAACAGCCAACTATGGCTACACCTTC
TRBV27,NA,TRBJ1-5,CASSDSIDQPQHF,TGTGCCAGCAGTGACAGTATAGATCAGCCCCAGCATTTT
TRBV7-9,TRBD1,TRBJ2-5,CASSLVGQGGETQYF,TGTGCCAGCAGCTTAGTCGGACAGGGTGGAGAGACCCAGTACTTC
TRBV27,NA,TRBJ2-7,CASSLYSSNSYEQYF,TGTGCCAGCAGTTTATACAGTTCTAATTCCTACGAGCAGTACTTC
TRBV6-1,NA,TRBJ1-3,CASSSITGGNTIYF,TGTGCCAGCAGTTCGATTACAGGGGGAAACACCATATATTTT
TRBV5-1,NA,TRBJ1-1,CASSLDGDTEAFF,TGCGCCAGCAGCTTGGACGGAGACACTGAAGCTTTCTTT
TRBV27,NA,TRBJ1-2,CASSPVGQGYTF,TGTGCCAGCAGTCCCGTGGGACAAGGCTACACCTTC
TRBV11-1,NA,TRBJ2-6,CASSLGSSGANVLTF,TGTGCCAGCAGCTTAGGGAGCTCTGGGGCCAACGTCCTGACTTTC